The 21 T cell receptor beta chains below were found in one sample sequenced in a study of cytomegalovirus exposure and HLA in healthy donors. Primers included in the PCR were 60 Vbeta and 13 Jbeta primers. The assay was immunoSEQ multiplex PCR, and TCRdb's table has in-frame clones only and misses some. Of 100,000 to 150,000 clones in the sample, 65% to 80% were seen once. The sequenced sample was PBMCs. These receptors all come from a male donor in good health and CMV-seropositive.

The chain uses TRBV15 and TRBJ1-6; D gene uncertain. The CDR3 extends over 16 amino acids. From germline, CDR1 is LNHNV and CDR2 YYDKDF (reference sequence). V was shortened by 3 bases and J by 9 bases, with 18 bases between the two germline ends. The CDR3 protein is CATSRDRRQVGSPLHF. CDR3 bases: TGTGCCACCAGCAGGGACCGGAGGCAGGTCGGTTCACCCCTCCACTTT.

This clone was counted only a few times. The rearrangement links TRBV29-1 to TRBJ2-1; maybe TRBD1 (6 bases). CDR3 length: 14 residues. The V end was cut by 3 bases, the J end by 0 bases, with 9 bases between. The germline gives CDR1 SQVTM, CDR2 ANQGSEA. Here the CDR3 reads CSVDRGSSYNEQFF. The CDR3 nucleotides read TGCAGCGTTGATAGGGGGAGCTCCTACAATGAGCAGTTCTTC.

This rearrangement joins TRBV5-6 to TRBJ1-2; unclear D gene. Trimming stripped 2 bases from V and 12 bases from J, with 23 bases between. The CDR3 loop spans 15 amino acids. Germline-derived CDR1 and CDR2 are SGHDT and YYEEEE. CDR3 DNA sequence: TGTGCCAGCAGCTTCAACGGGATACGCTCATATTGGGACACCTTC. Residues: CASSFNGIRSYWDTF.

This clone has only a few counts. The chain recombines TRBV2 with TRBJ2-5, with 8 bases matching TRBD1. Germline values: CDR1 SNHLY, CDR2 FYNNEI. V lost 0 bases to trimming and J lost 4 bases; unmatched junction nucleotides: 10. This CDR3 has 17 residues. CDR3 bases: TGTGCCAGCAGTGAAGCCAGGGGGACAGGAAGTAGAGAGACCCAGTACTTC. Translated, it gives CASSEARGTGSRETQYF.

The CDR3 loop reads CASSNRAVQTDTQYF. DNA of the CDR3: TGTGCCAGCAGTAACAGGGCTGTCCAGACAGATACGCAGTATTTT. The gene calls are TRBV28 and TRBJ2-3; maybe TRBD1 (6 bases). The V end lost 5 bases, the J end lost 3 bases, and 15 bases lay between the germline ends. The CDR3 is 15 residues long. Germline V gives CDR1 MDHEN, CDR2 SYDVKM.

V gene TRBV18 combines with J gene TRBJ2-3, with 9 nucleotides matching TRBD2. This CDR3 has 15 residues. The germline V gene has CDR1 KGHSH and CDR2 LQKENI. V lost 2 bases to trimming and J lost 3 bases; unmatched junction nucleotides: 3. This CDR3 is CASSPSLAGTDTQYF. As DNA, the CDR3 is TGTGCCAGCTCACCAAGTCTAGCGGGGACAGATACGCAGTATTTT.

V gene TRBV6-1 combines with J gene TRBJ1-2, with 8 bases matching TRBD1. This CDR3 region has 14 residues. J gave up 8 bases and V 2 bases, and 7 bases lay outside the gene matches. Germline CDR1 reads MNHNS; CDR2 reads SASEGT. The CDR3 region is CASSESPDRGGYTF. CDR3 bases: TGTGCCAGCAGTGAATCCCCCGACAGGGGAGGCTACACCTTC.

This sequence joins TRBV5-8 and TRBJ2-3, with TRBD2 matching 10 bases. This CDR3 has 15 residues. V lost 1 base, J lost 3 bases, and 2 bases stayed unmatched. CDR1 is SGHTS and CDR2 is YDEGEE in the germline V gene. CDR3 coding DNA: TGTGCCAGCAGCTTGTCACTAGCGGGAACAGATACGCAGTATTTT. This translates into CASSLSLAGTDTQYF. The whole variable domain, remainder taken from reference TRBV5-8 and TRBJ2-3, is EAGVTQSPTHLIKTRGQQATLRCSPISGHTSVYWYQQALGLGLQFLLWYDEGEERNRGNFPPRFSGRQFPNYSSELNVNALELEDSALYLCASSLSLAGTDTQYFGPGTRLTVL.

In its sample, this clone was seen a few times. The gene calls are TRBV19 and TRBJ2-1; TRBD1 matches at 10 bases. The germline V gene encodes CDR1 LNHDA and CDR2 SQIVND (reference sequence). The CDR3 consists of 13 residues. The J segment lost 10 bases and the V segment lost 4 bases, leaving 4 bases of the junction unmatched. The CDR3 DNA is TGTGCCAGTAGTAGGGACAGGGGAAGCGAGCAGTTCTTC. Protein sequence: CASSRDRGSEQFF.

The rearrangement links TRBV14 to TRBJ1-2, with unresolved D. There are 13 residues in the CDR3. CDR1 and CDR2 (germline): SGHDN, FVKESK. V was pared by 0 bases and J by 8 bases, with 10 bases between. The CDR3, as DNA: TGTGCCAGCAGCCAAGATGCGATTGTCGGCTACACCTTC. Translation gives CASSQDAIVGYTF.

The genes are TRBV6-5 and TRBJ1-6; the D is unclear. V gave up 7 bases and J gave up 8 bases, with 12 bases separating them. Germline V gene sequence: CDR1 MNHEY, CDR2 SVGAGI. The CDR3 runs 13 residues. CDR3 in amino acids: CASTLRLDSPLHF. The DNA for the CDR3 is TGTGCCAGCACCCTGCGGTTGGATTCACCCCTCCACTTT.

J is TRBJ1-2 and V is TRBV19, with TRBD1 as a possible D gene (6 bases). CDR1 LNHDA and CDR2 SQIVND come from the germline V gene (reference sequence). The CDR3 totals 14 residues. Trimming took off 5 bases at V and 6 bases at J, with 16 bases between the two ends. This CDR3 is CASSVWTEGNGYTF. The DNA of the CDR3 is TGTGCCAGTAGTGTCTGGACAGAGGGTAATGGCTACACCTTC.

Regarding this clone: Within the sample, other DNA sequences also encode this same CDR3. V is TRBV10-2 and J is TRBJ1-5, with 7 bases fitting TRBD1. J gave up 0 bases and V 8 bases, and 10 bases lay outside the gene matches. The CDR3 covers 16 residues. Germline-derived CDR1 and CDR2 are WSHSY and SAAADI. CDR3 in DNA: TGCGCCAGCCAAGGGCAGGGACAGTATAGCAATCAGCCCCAGCATTTT. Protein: CASQGQGQYSNQPQHF.

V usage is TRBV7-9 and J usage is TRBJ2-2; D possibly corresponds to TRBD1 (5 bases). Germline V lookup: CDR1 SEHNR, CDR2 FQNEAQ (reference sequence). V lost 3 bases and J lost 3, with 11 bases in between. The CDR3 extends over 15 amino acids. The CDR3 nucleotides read TGTGCCAGCAGCTTGGGGCAGACCTACACCGGGGAGCTGTTTTTT. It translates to CASSLGQTYTGELFF.

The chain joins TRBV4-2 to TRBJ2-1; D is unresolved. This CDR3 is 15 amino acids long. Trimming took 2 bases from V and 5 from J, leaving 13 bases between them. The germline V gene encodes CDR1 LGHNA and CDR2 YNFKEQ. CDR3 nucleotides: TGTGCCAGCAGCCAAAGAGCGAGACCCGACAATGAGCAGTTCTTC. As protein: CASSQRARPDNEQFF.

The CDR3 sequence is CASSIDRMTGNHQPQHF. The CDR3 DNA sequence: TGTGCCAGTAGTATAGATAGGATGACAGGGAATCATCAGCCCCAGCATTTT. The chain recombines TRBV19 with TRBJ1-5; 7 bases align to TRBD1. The CDR3 spans 17 residues. The V gene end was trimmed by 0 bases and the J gene end by 5 bases; junction bases not matched to a gene: 10. The germline V gene has CDR1 LNHDA and CDR2 SQIVND (reference sequence). Complete variable domain (other parts from reference TRBV19 and TRBJ1-5): DGGITQSPKYLFRKEGQNVTLSCEQNLNHDAMYWYRQDPGQGLRLIYYSQIVNDFQKGDIAEGYSVSREKKESFPLTVTSAQKNPTAFYLCASSIDRMTGNHQPQHFGDGTRLSIL.

The CDR3 bases are TGTGCCAGCAGTGCCGACCCCATCGGGGGCACTGAAGCTTTCTTT. The encoded protein is CASSADPIGGTEAFF. The genes are TRBV6-1 and TRBJ1-1; D may be TRBD1 (5 bases). Germline CDR1 and CDR2: MNHNS and SASEGT. The V and J ends lost 4 bases and 4 bases respectively, with 16 bases between them. The CDR3 runs to 15 residues.

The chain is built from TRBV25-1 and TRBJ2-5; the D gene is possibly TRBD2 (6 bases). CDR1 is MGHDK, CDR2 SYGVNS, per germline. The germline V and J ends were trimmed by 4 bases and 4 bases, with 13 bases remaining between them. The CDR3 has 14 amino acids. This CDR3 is CASSAPHGGETQYF. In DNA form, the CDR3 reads TGTGCCAGCAGTGCCCCTCACGGGGGAGAGACCCAGTACTTC.

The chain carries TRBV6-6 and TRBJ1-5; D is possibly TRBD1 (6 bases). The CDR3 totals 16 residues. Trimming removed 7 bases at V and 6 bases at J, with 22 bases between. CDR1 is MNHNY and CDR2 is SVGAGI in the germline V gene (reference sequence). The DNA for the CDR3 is TGTGCCAGCAACACAAGGGGGGGCGCGATCGGTCAGCCCCAGCATTTT. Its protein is CASNTRGGAIGQPQHF.

CDR3 sequence: CSGAGQEKLFF. The DNA of the CDR3 is TGCAGTGGAGCGGGGCAGGAAAAACTGTTTTTT. The chain joins TRBV20-1 to TRBJ1-4; a weak D match, TRBD1 (5 bases). CDR1 and CDR2 from the germline V gene are DFQATT and SNEGSKA (reference sequence). This CDR3 has 11 residues. V was pared by 7 bases and J by 8 bases, with 11 bases between.

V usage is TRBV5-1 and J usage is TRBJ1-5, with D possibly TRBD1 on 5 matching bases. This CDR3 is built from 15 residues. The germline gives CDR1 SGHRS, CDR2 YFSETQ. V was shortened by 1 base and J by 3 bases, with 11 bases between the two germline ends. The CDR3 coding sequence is TGCGCCAGCAGCTTGTCAGGGTACGACAATCAGCCCCAGCATTTT. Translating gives CASSLSGYDNQPQHF.